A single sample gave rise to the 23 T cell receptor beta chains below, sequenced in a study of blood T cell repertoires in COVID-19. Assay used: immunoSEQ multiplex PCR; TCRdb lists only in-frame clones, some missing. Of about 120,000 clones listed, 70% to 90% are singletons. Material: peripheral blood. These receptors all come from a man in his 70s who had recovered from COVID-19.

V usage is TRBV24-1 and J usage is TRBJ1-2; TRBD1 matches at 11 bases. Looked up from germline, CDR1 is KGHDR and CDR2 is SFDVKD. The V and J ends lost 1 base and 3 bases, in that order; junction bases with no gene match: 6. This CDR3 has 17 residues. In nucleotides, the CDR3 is TGTGCCACCAGTGATTTTGCGGGGACAGGGGGGGACTATGGCTACACCTTC. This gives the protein CATSDFAGTGGDYGYTF.

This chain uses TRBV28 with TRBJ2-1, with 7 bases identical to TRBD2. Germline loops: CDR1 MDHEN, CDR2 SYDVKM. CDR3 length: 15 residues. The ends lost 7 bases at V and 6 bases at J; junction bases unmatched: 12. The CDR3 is CASIGWGGVSNEQFF. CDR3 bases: TGTGCCAGCATCGGCTGGGGGGGAGTCAGCAATGAGCAGTTCTTC.

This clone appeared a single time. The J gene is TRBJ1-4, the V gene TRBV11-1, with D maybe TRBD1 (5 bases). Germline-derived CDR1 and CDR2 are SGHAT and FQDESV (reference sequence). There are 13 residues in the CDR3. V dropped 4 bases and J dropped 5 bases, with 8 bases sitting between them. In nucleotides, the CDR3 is TGTGCCAGCAGCTGGGGGGTCAATGAAAAACTGTTTTTT. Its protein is CASSWGVNEKLFF.

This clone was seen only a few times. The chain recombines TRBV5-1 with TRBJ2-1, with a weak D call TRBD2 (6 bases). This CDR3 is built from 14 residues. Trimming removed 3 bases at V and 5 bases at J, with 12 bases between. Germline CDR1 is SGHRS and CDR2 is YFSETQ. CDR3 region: CASSSLGTDNEQFF. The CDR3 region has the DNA TGCGCCAGCAGCTCCCTTGGGACTGACAATGAGCAGTTCTTC.

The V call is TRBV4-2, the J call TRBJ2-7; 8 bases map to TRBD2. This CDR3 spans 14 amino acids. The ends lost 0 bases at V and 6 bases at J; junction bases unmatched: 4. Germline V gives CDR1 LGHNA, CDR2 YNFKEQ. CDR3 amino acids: CASSQDGGLGEQYF. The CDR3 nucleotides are TGTGCCAGCAGCCAAGATGGGGGACTAGGCGAGCAGTACTTC.

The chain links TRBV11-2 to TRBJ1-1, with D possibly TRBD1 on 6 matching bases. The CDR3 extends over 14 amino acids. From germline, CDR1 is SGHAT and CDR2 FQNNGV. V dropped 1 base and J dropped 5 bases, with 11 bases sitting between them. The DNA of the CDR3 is TGTGCCAGCAGCTTAGCCAGGGGTGGAACTGAAGCTTTCTTT. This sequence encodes CASSLARGGTEAFF.

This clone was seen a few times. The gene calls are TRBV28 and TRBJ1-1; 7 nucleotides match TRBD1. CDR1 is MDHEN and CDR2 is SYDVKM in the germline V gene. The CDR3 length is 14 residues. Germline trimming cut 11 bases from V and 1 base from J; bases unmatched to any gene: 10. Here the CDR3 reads CAVAVRGRNTEAFF. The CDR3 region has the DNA TGTGCCGTAGCGGTAAGGGGGCGGAACACTGAAGCTTTCTTT.

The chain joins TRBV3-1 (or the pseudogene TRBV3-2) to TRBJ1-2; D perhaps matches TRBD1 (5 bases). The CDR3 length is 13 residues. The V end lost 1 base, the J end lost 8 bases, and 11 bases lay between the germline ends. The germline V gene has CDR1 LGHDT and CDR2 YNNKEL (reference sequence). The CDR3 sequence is CASSQALEGGYTF. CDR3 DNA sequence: TGTGCCAGCAGCCAAGCCCTGGAGGGGGGCTACACCTTC.

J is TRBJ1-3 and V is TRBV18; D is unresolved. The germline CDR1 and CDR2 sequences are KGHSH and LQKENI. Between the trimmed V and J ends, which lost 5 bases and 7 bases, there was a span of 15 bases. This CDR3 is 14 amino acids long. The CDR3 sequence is CASSTLSPRNTIYF. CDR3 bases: TGTGCCAGCTCAACCCTCTCACCCCGGAACACCATATATTTT.

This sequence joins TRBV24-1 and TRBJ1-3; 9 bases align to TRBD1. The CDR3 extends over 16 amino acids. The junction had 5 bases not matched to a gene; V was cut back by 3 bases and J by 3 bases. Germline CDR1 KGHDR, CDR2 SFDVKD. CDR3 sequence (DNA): TGTGCCACCAGTGATCCGACAGGGGGAGATGGAAACACCATATATTTT. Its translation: CATSDPTGGDGNTIYF.

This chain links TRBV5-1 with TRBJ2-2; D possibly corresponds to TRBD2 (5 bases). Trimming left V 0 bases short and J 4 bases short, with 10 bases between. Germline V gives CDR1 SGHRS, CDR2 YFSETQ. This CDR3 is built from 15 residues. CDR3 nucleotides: TGCGCCAGCAGCTTGGGGCAGCGGAGCACCGGGGAGCTGTTTTTT. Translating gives CASSLGQRSTGELFF.

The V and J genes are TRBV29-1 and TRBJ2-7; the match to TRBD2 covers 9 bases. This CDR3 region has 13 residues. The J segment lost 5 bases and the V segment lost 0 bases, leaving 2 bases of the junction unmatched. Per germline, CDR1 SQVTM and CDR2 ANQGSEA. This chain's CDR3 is CSVEEVAGDEQYF. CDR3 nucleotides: TGCAGCGTTGAAGAGGTAGCGGGAGACGAGCAGTACTTC.

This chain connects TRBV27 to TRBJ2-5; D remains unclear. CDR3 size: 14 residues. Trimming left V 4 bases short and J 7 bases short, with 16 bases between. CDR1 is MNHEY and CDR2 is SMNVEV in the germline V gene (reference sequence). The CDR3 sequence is CASSSLKSHRTQYF. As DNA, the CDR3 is TGTGCCAGCAGTTCCTTAAAAAGTCACAGGACCCAGTACTTC.

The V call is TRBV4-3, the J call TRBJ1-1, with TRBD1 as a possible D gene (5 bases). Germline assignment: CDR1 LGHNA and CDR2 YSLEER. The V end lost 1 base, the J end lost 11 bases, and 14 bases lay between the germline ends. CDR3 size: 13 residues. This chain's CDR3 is CASSQGRDREAFF. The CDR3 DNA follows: TGCGCCAGCAGCCAAGGTCGAGACAGAGAGGCTTTCTTT.

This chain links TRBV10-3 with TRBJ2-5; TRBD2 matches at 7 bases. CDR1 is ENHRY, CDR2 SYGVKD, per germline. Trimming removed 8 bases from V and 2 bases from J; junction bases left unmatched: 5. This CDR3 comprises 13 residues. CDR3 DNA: TGTGCCATCGGGGGGGGAATACAAGAGACCCAGTACTTC. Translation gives CAIGGGIQETQYF.

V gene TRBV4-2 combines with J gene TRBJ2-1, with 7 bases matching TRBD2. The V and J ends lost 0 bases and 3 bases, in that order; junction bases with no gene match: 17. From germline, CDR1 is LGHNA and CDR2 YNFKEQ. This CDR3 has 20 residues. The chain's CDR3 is CASSQDKVASGNVGYNEQFF. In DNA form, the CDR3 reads TGTGCCAGCAGCCAAGACAAGGTGGCTAGCGGAAACGTGGGCTACAATGAGCAGTTCTTC.

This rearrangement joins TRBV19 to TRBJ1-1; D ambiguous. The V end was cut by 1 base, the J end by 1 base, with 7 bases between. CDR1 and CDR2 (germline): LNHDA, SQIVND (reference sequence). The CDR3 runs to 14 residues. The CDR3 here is CASSIGGSNTEAFF. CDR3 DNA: TGTGCCAGTAGTATAGGAGGGTCGAACACTGAAGCTTTCTTT.

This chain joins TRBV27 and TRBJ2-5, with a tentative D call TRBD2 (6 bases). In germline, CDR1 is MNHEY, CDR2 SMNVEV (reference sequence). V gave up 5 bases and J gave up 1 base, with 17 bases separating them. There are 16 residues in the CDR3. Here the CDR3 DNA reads TGTGCCAGCAGTGAGACTAGGAGGCGAACCCAAGAGACCCAGTACTTC. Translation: CASSETRRRTQETQYF.

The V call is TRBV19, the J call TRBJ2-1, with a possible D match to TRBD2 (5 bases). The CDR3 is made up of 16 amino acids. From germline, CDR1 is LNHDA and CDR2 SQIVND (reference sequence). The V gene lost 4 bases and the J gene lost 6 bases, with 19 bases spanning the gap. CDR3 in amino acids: CASSKRTLRPGNEQFF. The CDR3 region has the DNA TGTGCCAGTAGTAAACGGACTTTGCGGCCGGGCAATGAGCAGTTCTTC.

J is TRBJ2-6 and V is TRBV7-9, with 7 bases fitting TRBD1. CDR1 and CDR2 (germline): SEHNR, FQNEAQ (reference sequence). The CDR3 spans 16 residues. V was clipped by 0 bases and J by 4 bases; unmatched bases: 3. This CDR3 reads CASSLARGQGANVLTF. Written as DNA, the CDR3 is TGTGCCAGCAGCTTAGCGAGGGGGCAGGGGGCCAACGTCCTGACTTTC.

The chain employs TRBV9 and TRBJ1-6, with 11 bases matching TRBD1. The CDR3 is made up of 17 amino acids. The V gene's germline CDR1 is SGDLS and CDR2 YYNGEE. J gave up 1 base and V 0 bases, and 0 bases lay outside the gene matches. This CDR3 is CASSVGDRGSYNSPLHF. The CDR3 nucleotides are TGTGCCAGCAGCGTAGGGGACAGGGGGTCCTATAATTCACCCCTCCACTTT.

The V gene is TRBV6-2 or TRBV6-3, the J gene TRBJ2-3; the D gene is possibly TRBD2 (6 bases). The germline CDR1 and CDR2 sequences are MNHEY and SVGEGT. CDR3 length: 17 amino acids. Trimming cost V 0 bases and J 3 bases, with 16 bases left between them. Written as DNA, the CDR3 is TGTGCCAGCAGTTACTCCTCCTGGCGGGATAGGACAGATACGCAGTATTTT. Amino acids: CASSYSSWRDRTDTQYF.

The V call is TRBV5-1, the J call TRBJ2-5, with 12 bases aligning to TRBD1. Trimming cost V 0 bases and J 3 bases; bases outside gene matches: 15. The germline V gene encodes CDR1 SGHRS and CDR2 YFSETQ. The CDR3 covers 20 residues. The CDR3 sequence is CASSLAGGTGGPWRKETQYF. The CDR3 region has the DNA TGCGCCAGCAGCTTGGCCGGCGGGACAGGGGGCCCGTGGCGAAAAGAGACCCAGTACTTC.